Listed here are 14 T cell receptor beta chains from one sample, sequenced in a study of T-cell memory formation after mild COVID-19. Using its own MiXCR run on the 5' RACE reads, TCRdb lists one record per CDR3 protein. Of hundreds of thousands of distinct CDR3 sequences listed, around a quarter are singletons. Material: PBMCs or a T cell subset sorted from them (not recorded which). The receptors shown here come from an adult woman who had mild COVID-19 (a few samples of this study predate the infection). Cell type and time point are not known.

V gene TRBV7-3 combines with J gene TRBJ2-2, with D possibly matching TRBD1 (6 bases). V was shortened by 2 bases and J by 1 base, with 20 bases between the two germline ends. The CDR3 consists of 19 residues. CDR1 is SGHTA and CDR2 is FQGTGA in the germline V gene. CDR3 nucleotide sequence: TGTGCCAGCAGCTTATTCTCCAGGGCCCCAGGGGAGAACACCGGGGAGCTGTTTTTT. This translates into CASSLFSRAPGENTGELFF.

V gene TRBV7-8 combines with J gene TRBJ2-1; TRBD2 matches at 7 bases. The CDR3 runs to 15 residues. Germline V gene lookup returns CDR1 SGHVS and CDR2 FQNEAQ. Trimming at V came to 3 bases and at J to 3 bases, leaving 5 bases not matched to a gene. The CDR3 bases are TGTGCCAGCAGCTTGCGGGGGTTGGTCTACAATGAGCAGTTCTTC. Translation: CASSLRGLVYNEQFF.

This chain links TRBV5-1 with TRBJ2-6; the D is unclear. Germline V CDR1 and CDR2: SGHRS, YFSETQ. The V gene lost 1 base and the J gene lost 0 bases, with 5 bases spanning the gap. The CDR3 is 15 residues long. CDR3 DNA sequence: TGCGCCAGCAGCTTGTTGAGCTCTGGGGCCAACGTCCTGACTTTC. As protein: CASSLLSSGANVLTF.

This clonotype was counted many times. The chain is built from TRBV7-9 and TRBJ2-4, with 9 bases fitting TRBD1. Germline loops: CDR1 SEHNR, CDR2 FQNEAQ (reference sequence). The CDR3 runs 13 residues. The V gene end was trimmed by 5 bases and the J gene end by 9 bases; junction bases not matched to a gene: 5. The CDR3 reads CASSRTGEGIQYF. The CDR3 nucleotides read TGTGCCAGCAGCAGGACAGGGGAGGGCATTCAGTACTTC.

With respect to this clonotype: A far larger clone is just one base off, so this is likely a read error. This rearrangement joins TRBV5-6 to TRBJ2-7; D is undetermined. CDR1 SGHDT and CDR2 YYEEEE come from the germline V gene. V was trimmed by 4 bases and J by 0 bases, leaving 2 bases between them. The CDR3 spans 11 residues. CDR3 loop: CASSISYEQYF. In DNA form, the CDR3 reads TGTGCCAGCAGCATCTCCTACGAGCAGTACTTC.

This clonotype was counted only a few times. The chain carries TRBV7-2 and TRBJ2-1; 10 nucleotides match TRBD2. V shed 5 bases, J shed 4 bases, and the junction held 8 bases outside the gene matches. The CDR3 has 16 amino acids. The germline V gene has CDR1 SGHTA and CDR2 FQGNSA. CDR3 nucleotide sequence: TGTGCCAGCAGCCCCGGGGGGACTAGCGCGTACAATGAGCAGTTCTTC. Translated, it gives CASSPGGTSAYNEQFF.

The rearrangement uses TRBV4-2 and TRBJ2-5; 11 bases agree with TRBD2. The CDR3 consists of 20 residues. J gave up 4 bases and V 1 base, and 17 bases lay outside the gene matches. Germline loops: CDR1 LGHNA, CDR2 YNFKEQ. The CDR3 sequence: CASSQVYIGSSGGSRETQYF. CDR3 DNA sequence: TGTGCCAGCAGCCAAGTCTATATAGGGTCTAGCGGGGGGAGTAGAGAGACCCAGTACTTC.

The table lists this clonotype with a few counts. The chain uses TRBV10-3 and TRBJ2-1, with 11 positions matching TRBD2. V lost 6 bases, J lost 9 bases, and 4 bases stayed unmatched. The germline gives CDR1 ENHRY, CDR2 SYGVKD. The CDR3 covers 13 residues. The CDR3 coding sequence is TGTGCCATCAGGCTAGCGGGAGGCGGTGAGCAGTTCTTC. Protein sequence: CAIRLAGGGEQFF.

V and J are TRBV20-1 and TRBJ2-3; D remains unclear. V lost 0 bases to trimming and J lost 2 bases, with 12 bases between them. Looked up from germline, CDR1 is DFQATT and CDR2 is SNEGSKA (reference sequence). The CDR3 spans 15 residues. The CDR3 region is CSARDLKQFTDTQYF. The CDR3 DNA sequence: TGCAGTGCTAGAGATCTTAAACAGTTCACAGATACGCAGTATTTT.

The chain couples TRBV5-1 to TRBJ1-1, with D unclear. The germline gives CDR1 SGHRS, CDR2 YFSETQ. The V and J ends lost 2 bases and 10 bases respectively, with 18 bases between them. This CDR3 has 14 amino acids. The CDR3 loop is CASSLTGAYYGAFF. The DNA of the CDR3 is TGCGCCAGCAGCTTAACGGGAGCCTATTATGGAGCTTTCTTT.

This sequence joins TRBV12-3 or TRBV12-4 and TRBJ2-5; no clear D gene. The CDR3 has 13 amino acids. Between the trimmed V and J ends, which lost 8 bases and 0 bases, there was a span of 10 bases. The CDR3 loop is CASQESYQETQYF. CDR3 bases: TGTGCCAGCCAAGAGTCGTACCAAGAGACCCAGTACTTC.

The chain employs TRBV7-9 and TRBJ2-3; 10 bases map to TRBD1. V was clipped by 5 bases and J by 5 bases; unmatched bases: 10. Germline V gives CDR1 SEHNR, CDR2 FQNEAQ (reference sequence). CDR3 length: 16 residues. CDR3 protein: CASSPFGQGEGDTQYF. Written as DNA, the CDR3 is TGTGCCAGCAGCCCCTTCGGACAGGGGGAAGGAGATACGCAGTATTTT.

V gene TRBV14 combines with J gene TRBJ2-1; D is undetermined. V was cut by 1 base and J by 7 bases, with 11 bases left in between. In germline, CDR1 is SGHDN, CDR2 FVKESK. The CDR3 contains 14 residues. In DNA form, the CDR3 reads TGTGCCAGCAGCCAAGTAGGCAGGAGAAATGAGCAGTTCTTC. The encoded protein is CASSQVGRRNEQFF.

This clonotype was observed a few times. V gene TRBV5-1 combines with J gene TRBJ2-7; D not resolved. CDR1 and CDR2 (germline): SGHRS, YFSETQ. The CDR3 has 14 residues. Trimming took off 4 bases at V and 2 bases at J, with 13 bases between the two ends. CDR3 DNA sequence: TGCGCCAGCAGCCATGATGACGTAACCTACGAGCAGTACTTC. Protein product: CASSHDDVTYEQYF.